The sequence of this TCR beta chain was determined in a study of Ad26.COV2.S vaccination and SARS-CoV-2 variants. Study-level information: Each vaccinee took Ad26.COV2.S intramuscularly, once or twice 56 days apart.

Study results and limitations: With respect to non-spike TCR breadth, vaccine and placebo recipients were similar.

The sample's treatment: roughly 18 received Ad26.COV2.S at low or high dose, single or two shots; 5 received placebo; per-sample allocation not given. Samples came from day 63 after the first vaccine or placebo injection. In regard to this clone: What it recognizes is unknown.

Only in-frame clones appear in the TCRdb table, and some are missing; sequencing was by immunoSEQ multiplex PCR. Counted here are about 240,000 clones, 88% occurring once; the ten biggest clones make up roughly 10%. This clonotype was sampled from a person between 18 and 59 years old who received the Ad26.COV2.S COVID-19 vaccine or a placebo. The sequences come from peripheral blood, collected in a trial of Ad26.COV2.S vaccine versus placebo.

This CDR3 is CASSLGQGLSGNTIYF. The CDR3, as DNA: TGTGCCAGCAGCTTGGGACAGGGCCTCTCTGGAAACACCATATATTTT. The chain joins TRBV5-6 to TRBJ1-3; 7 bases are a match to TRBD1. Germline trimming cut 0 bases from V and 0 bases from J; bases unmatched to any gene: 3. Germline CDR1 SGHDT, CDR2 YYEEEE. The CDR3 sequence is 16 residues long.